This TCR beta chain was recovered during a study of post-analysis software for immune sequencing data. Points from the study as a whole: Controls had lower frequencies than patients of a few TRBV segments, which included TRBV5-6, TRBV5-1 and TRBV20-1.

As to this clonotype: Its antigen is unidentified.

V dropped 0 bases and J dropped 3 bases, with 12 bases sitting between them. The CDR3 spans 16 residues. Per germline, CDR1 LGHDT and CDR2 YNNKEL (reference sequence). Built from TCR beta cDNA, the libraries had unique molecular identifiers in them. TCRdb ran MiXCR on the PCR reads and lists one entry per CDR3 protein. The sample shows more than 450,000 distinct CDR3 sequences, around 44% of them seen only once. The chain employs TRBV3-1 and TRBJ2-4; D gene unclear. This TCR came from a girl between 10 and 17 years old with multiple sclerosis. The specimen was blood. The CDR3 DNA is TGTGCCAGCAGCCAAGAATGGGGAAGAGGCAAAAACATTCAGTACTTC. Amino acids: CASSQEWGRGKNIQYF.